This entry lists 32 T cell receptor beta chains sequenced from one sample in a study of T-cell memory formation after mild COVID-19. TCRdb reprocessed the 5' RACE reads with MiXCR, giving one entry per CDR3 protein. This sample has around 130,000 distinct CDR3 sequences, with approximately 6.3% found just once. What was sequenced was PBMCs or a T cell subset sorted from them (not recorded which). The receptors derive from an adult woman who had mild COVID-19 (a few samples of this study predate the infection). Cell type and time point are not known.

The chain couples TRBV4-2 to TRBJ1-2; D not resolved. Trimming removed 2 bases from V and 2 bases from J, with 6 bases in between. CDR1 LGHNA and CDR2 YNFKEQ come from the germline V gene. The CDR3 is 13 residues long. The CDR3 protein is CASSQTRNYGYTF. CDR3 nucleotide sequence: TGTGCCAGCAGCCAAACCCGGAACTATGGCTACACCTTC.

This clonotype has just a few counts. The chain recombines TRBV18 with TRBJ2-7; D is unclear. The CDR3 extends over 12 amino acids. V was shortened by 3 bases and J by 1 base, with 4 bases between the two germline ends. The germline gives CDR1 KGHSH, CDR2 LQKENI. The CDR3 bases are TGTGCCAGCTCACCCCTATCCTACGAGCAGTACTTC. Encoded protein: CASSPLSYEQYF. Full variable domain (missing parts from reference TRBV18 and TRBJ2-7): NAGVMQNPRHLVRRRGQEARLRCSPMKGHSHVYWYRQLPEEGLKFMVYLQKENIIDESGMPKERFSAEFPKEGPSILRIQQVVRGDSAAYFCASSPLSYEQYFGPGTRLTVT.

This clonotype was observed many times. J is TRBJ2-7 and V is TRBV11-1, with 8 bases fitting TRBD1. Germline V gives CDR1 SGHAT, CDR2 FQDESV (reference sequence). The CDR3 totals 14 residues. V lost 3 bases, J lost 4 bases, and 5 bases stayed unmatched. The CDR3 spells CASSFQDRAYEQYF. CDR3 nucleotides: TGTGCCAGCAGCTTTCAGGACAGGGCTTACGAGCAGTACTTC.

This chain joins TRBV15 and TRBJ1-2, with unresolved D. Per germline, CDR1 LNHNV and CDR2 YYDKDF (reference sequence). V gave up 1 base and J gave up 3 bases, with 12 bases separating them. The CDR3 length is 15 residues. CDR3: CATSRGEELYYGYTF. The CDR3 DNA sequence: TGTGCCACCAGCAGAGGGGAGGAGTTGTACTATGGCTACACCTTC. The variable domain in full, completed from reference TRBV15 and TRBJ1-2, reads DAMVIQNPRYQVTQFGKPVTLSCSQTLNHNVMYWYQQKSSQAPKLLFHYYDKDFNNEADTPDNFQSRRPNTSFCFLDIRSPGLGDTAMYLCATSRGEELYYGYTFGSGTRLTVV.

The CDR3 spells CASSVDAGGAGARETQYF. The DNA of the CDR3 is TGTGCCAGCAGCGTAGATGCGGGGGGCGCTGGGGCGAGAGAGACCCAGTACTTC. The chain combines TRBV9 with TRBJ2-5; TRBD2 matches at 8 bases. Germline V lookup: CDR1 SGDLS, CDR2 YYNGEE. Trimming took 0 bases from V and 4 from J; bases not matched to a gene: 14. This CDR3 comprises 18 residues.

The V gene is TRBV6-5, the J gene TRBJ1-1; 8 bases match TRBD1. This CDR3 has 14 amino acids. Losses at the gene ends were 5 bases for V and 4 bases for J; bases not matched to a gene: 6. Germline-derived CDR1 and CDR2 are MNHEY and SVGAGI. The CDR3 DNA reads as TGTGCCAGCAGTAACGCCGACAGGGGCACTGAAGCTTTCTTT. This sequence encodes CASSNADRGTEAFF.

The chain carries TRBV4-2 and TRBJ2-5; 7 bases line up with TRBD2. The ends lost 2 bases at V and 5 bases at J; junction bases unmatched: 2. Germline-derived CDR1 and CDR2 are LGHNA and YNFKEQ. The CDR3 contains 13 residues. Here the CDR3 reads CASSQLGGETQYF. CDR3 nucleotides: TGTGCCAGCAGCCAACTGGGGGGGGAGACCCAGTACTTC.

This chain links TRBV27 with TRBJ2-7; 7 bases agree with TRBD1. Germline V lookup: CDR1 MNHEY, CDR2 SMNVEV (reference sequence). V was pared by 5 bases and J by 3 bases, with 4 bases of the junction left unmatched. CDR3 length equals 13 residues. CDR3: CASSPRQGYEQYF. In nucleotides, the CDR3 is TGTGCCAGCAGTCCAAGACAGGGCTACGAGCAGTACTTC.

The genes are TRBV4-1 and TRBJ1-2; D is undetermined. The CDR3 consists of 15 residues. V was clipped by 1 base and J by 4 bases, with 13 bases between them. The germline gives CDR1 MGHRA, CDR2 YSYEKL. CDR3 protein: CASSQVTGEGYGYTF. DNA of the CDR3: TGCGCCAGCAGCCAAGTTACGGGCGAGGGCTATGGCTACACCTTC.

The chain combines TRBV19 with TRBJ1-2, with D unresolved. This CDR3 is 12 amino acids long. Per the germline V gene, CDR1 is LNHDA and CDR2 is SQIVND (reference sequence). Trimming removed 4 bases from V and 7 bases from J, with 10 bases in between. CDR3 DNA sequence: TGTGCCAGTAGTACGGTGGCTTCTGGCTACACCTTC. Protein sequence: CASSTVASGYTF.

This clonotype has just a few counts. This rearrangement joins TRBV20-1 to TRBJ1-6; D is unclear. The CDR3 sequence is 16 residues long. Germline V gene lookup returns CDR1 DFQATT and CDR2 SNEGSKA (reference sequence). The germline V and J ends were trimmed by 2 bases and 0 bases, with 11 bases remaining between them. CDR3 DNA sequence: TGCAGTGCTAGAACTACTTCTAGCTCCTATAATTCACCCCTCCACTTT. Encoded protein: CSARTTSSSYNSPLHF.

CDR3 sequence reads: CATYHGQVWYNEQFF. The CDR3 nucleotides are TGTGCCACCTACCATGGACAGGTTTGGTACAATGAGCAGTTCTTC. The chain links TRBV3-1 to TRBJ2-1, with 7 bases identical to TRBD1. The CDR3 has 15 amino acids. CDR1 is LGHDT and CDR2 is YNNKEL in the germline V gene (reference sequence). Germline trimming cut 10 bases from V and 4 bases from J; bases unmatched to any gene: 13.

This clonotype has a handful of counts. The chain has TRBV4-2 and TRBJ2-3; the D gene is possibly TRBD2 (5 bases). V gave up 1 base and J gave up 2 bases, with 7 bases separating them. CDR1 is LGHNA and CDR2 is YNFKEQ in the germline V gene. The CDR3 contains 14 residues. This chain's CDR3 is CASSQADSTDTQYF. The CDR3 region has the DNA TGTGCCAGCAGCCAAGCGGACTCCACAGATACGCAGTATTTT.

The chain joins TRBV7-9 to TRBJ2-1; tentative D call: TRBD2 (6 bases). There are 16 residues in the CDR3. CDR1 and CDR2 (germline): SEHNR, FQNEAQ (reference sequence). V lost 2 bases and J lost 1, with 12 bases in between. The CDR3 DNA is TGTGCCAGCAGCTTATGGGGGGTCTCTTCCTACAATGAGCAGTTCTTC. Encoded protein: CASSLWGVSSYNEQFF. Complete variable domain (other parts from reference TRBV7-9 and TRBJ2-1): DTGVSQNPRHKITKRGQNVTFRCDPISEHNRLYWYRQTLGQGPEFLTYFQNEAQLEKSRLLSDRFSAERPKGSFSTLEIQRTEQGDSAMYLCASSLWGVSSYNEQFFGPGTRLTVL.

This clonotype showed up just a few times. The chain is built from TRBV20-1 and TRBJ2-7; D may be TRBD2 (6 bases). CDR1 DFQATT and CDR2 SNEGSKA come from the germline V gene (reference sequence). The ends were cut back, 3 bases at V and 5 bases at J, with 17 bases in the middle. The CDR3 is 14 residues long. The CDR3 DNA is TGCAGTGCTAGCCCTTGGAGGGGTTTAAACGAGCAGTACTTC. Translating gives CSASPWRGLNEQYF.

The chain joins TRBV6-5 to TRBJ2-1; the D is unclear. Trimming left V 0 bases short and J 6 bases short, with 6 bases between. There are 13 residues in the CDR3. Germline V gives CDR1 MNHEY, CDR2 SVGAGI. The CDR3 DNA sequence: TGTGCCAGCAGTTACTCCGGACGCAATGAGCAGTTCTTC. The encoded protein is CASSYSGRNEQFF.

The table lists this clonotype with a few counts. The genes are TRBV4-2 and TRBJ2-1; D possibly matches TRBD1 or TRBD2 (5 bases each). V lost 1 base and J 3 bases, leaving 10 bases between the germline ends. Germline-derived CDR1 and CDR2 are LGHNA and YNFKEQ. This CDR3 has 15 residues. The CDR3 spells CASSQAGSGYNEQFF. The CDR3, as DNA: TGTGCCAGCAGCCAAGCAGGGAGTGGCTACAATGAGCAGTTCTTC.

This clonotype showed up just a few times. This CDR3 reads CAISESLVSSYNEQFF. CDR3 DNA sequence: TGTGCCATCAGTGAGTCATTGGTGAGCTCCTACAATGAGCAGTTCTTC. The chain has TRBV10-3 and TRBJ2-1; D not certain. There are 16 residues in the CDR3. V lost 0 bases to trimming and J lost 0 bases, with 9 bases between them. CDR1 is ENHRY, CDR2 SYGVKD, per germline.

The chain is built from TRBV7-9 and TRBJ2-3; D is perhaps TRBD2 (5 bases). CDR1 and CDR2 (germline): SEHNR, FQNEAQ (reference sequence). V was trimmed by 1 base and J by 4 bases, leaving 9 bases between them. There are 14 residues in the CDR3. In nucleotides, the CDR3 is TGTGCCAGCAGCTTAGTAGCGTCGGCAGATACGCAGTATTTT. It specifies CASSLVASADTQYF.

This clonotype has more than one count but fewer than ten. The chain combines TRBV15 with TRBJ1-2, with D possibly matching TRBD1 (5 bases). V lost 3 bases to trimming and J lost 3 bases, with 11 bases between them. The germline V gene has CDR1 LNHNV and CDR2 YYDKDF (reference sequence). There are 14 residues in the CDR3. The CDR3 loop reads CATSREGRYYGYTF. In DNA form, the CDR3 reads TGTGCCACCAGCAGGGAGGGACGGTACTATGGCTACACCTTC.

V gene TRBV18 combines with J gene TRBJ1-4, with unresolved D. Germline CDR1 and CDR2: KGHSH and LQKENI. V was pared by 3 bases and J by 0 bases, with 11 bases between. CDR3 length: 16 residues. CDR3 DNA: TGTGCCAGCTCACCTCTGCAAGGGTCAACTAATGAAAAACTGTTTTTT. Amino acid sequence: CASSPLQGSTNEKLFF.

Ten or more counts support this clonotype. V and J are TRBV5-4 and TRBJ2-1; 8 nucleotides match TRBD2. The CDR3 contains 16 residues. CDR1 is SGHNT and CDR2 is YYREEE in the germline V gene (reference sequence). V lost 3 bases, J lost 5 bases, and 10 bases stayed unmatched. CDR3 amino acids: CASSSRPRGGHNEQFF. CDR3 nucleotide sequence: TGTGCCAGCAGCTCACGACCCCGGGGGGGCCACAATGAGCAGTTCTTC.

The J gene is TRBJ2-1, the V gene TRBV7-3, with 8 bases that match TRBD2. V dropped 6 bases and J dropped 6; count of bases not matched to a gene: 4. CDR1 and CDR2 (germline): SGHTA, FQGTGA. The length of the CDR3 is 13 residues. CDR3 amino acids: CASRPGTSNEQFF. The CDR3 nucleotides read TGTGCCAGCAGACCCGGGACTAGCAATGAGCAGTTCTTC.

This clonotype was seen more than once but under ten times. The V and J genes are TRBV20-1 and TRBJ2-7; 7 bases are a match to TRBD1. Germline V lookup: CDR1 DFQATT, CDR2 SNEGSKA (reference sequence). V was clipped by 4 bases and J by 5 bases; unmatched bases: 5. The CDR3 covers 12 residues. The CDR3 here is CSAKDRVHEQYF. DNA of the CDR3: TGCAGTGCTAAAGACAGGGTCCACGAGCAGTACTTC.

This clonotype showed up just a few times. The rearrangement uses TRBV29-1 and TRBJ1-1; no firm D call. CDR1 is SQVTM and CDR2 is ANQGSEA in the germline V gene. CDR3 length: 11 residues. Trimming shortened V by 4 bases and J by 4 bases, and 7 bases separated the two germline ends. CDR3 region: CSVVPGTEAFF. The DNA for the CDR3 is TGCAGCGTTGTCCCAGGCACTGAAGCTTTCTTT.

J is TRBJ2-1 and V is TRBV4-1, with D hard to call. From germline, CDR1 is MGHRA and CDR2 YSYEKL. CDR3 size: 15 residues. Trimming removed 0 bases from V and 4 bases from J, with 10 bases in between. CDR3 in DNA: TGCGCCAGCAGCCAAGAGGGAAGGAATTACAATGAGCAGTTCTTC. Translating it yields CASSQEGRNYNEQFF.

The chain links TRBV3-1 to TRBJ1-2; D is ambiguous. V lost 0 bases, J lost 4 bases, and 9 bases lay in between. Germline V gene lookup returns CDR1 LGHDT and CDR2 YNNKEL (reference sequence). This CDR3 spans 14 amino acids. This chain's CDR3 is CASSQDLEIYGYTF. For the CDR3, the DNA is TGTGCCAGCAGCCAAGATCTGGAGATCTATGGCTACACCTTC.

This clonotype was seen many times. The gene calls are TRBV12-3 or TRBV12-4 and TRBJ2-2; D ambiguous. The CDR3 is 16 residues long. V was shortened by 5 bases and J by 6 bases, with 19 bases between the two germline ends. CDR3 in DNA: TGTGCCAGCAGTCTCGGCCATGGCAGCACCGCCGGGGAGCTGTTTTTT. Its translation is CASSLGHGSTAGELFF.

With respect to this clonotype: This may come from a read error, since a much larger clone is one base off. CDR3 sequence (DNA): TGTGCCAGCAGCTTAGCGAGTCGGGACAGTGGCTACGAGCAGTACTTC. Amino acid sequence: CASSLASRDSGYEQYF. This chain uses TRBV7-9 with TRBJ2-7; 7 nucleotides match TRBD1. V lost 0 bases to trimming and J lost 3 bases; unmatched junction nucleotides: 8. The germline gives CDR1 SEHNR, CDR2 FQNEAQ (reference sequence). The CDR3 has 16 residues.

The DNA of the CDR3 is TGTGCCAGCAGTAAATTCGTCGGGATTGGGGCCAACGTCCTGACTTTC. Protein: CASSKFVGIGANVLTF. The chain links TRBV6-5 to TRBJ2-6; tentatively, D is TRBD2 (5 bases). This CDR3 is built from 16 residues. In germline, CDR1 is MNHEY, CDR2 SVGAGI. The V end was cut by 5 bases, the J end by 3 bases, with 14 bases between.

This clonotype has just a few counts. The rearrangement joins TRBV3-1 to TRBJ1-4; TRBD1 aligns across 8 bases. After removal of 4 bases from V and 8 bases from J, the junction contained 12 bases not matched to a gene. Germline CDR1 is LGHDT and CDR2 is YNNKEL (reference sequence). The CDR3 totals 16 residues. The CDR3 nucleotides are TGTGCCAGCAGCCGACAGGGGAACATGGATAGCGAAAAACTGTTTTTT. This sequence encodes CASSRQGNMDSEKLFF. The whole variable domain, filled in from reference TRBV3-1 and TRBJ1-4, reads DTAVSQTPKYLVTQMGNDKSIKCEQNLGHDTMYWYKQDSKKFLKIMFSYNNKELIINETVPNRFSPKSPDKAHLNLHINSLELGDSAVYFCASSRQGNMDSEKLFFGSGTQLSVL.

The sample holds a few counts of this clonotype. The V and J genes are TRBV7-9 and TRBJ2-1; D is undetermined. Per the germline V gene, CDR1 is SEHNR and CDR2 is FQNEAQ (reference sequence). V was pared by 8 bases and J by 2 bases, with 10 bases between. The CDR3 extends over 13 amino acids. The CDR3 reads CASAGPAYNEQFF. Written as DNA, the CDR3 is TGTGCCAGCGCCGGCCCGGCCTACAATGAGCAGTTCTTC.